A single TCR beta chain is shown here with its context. Its antigen is undetermined. The sample comes from a study of T cell responses to AZD1222 COVID-19 vaccine. Overall study context: Doses given second, at about 4 or about 12 weeks, were pooled. Findings and caveats of the study: Across the whole spike, CD4 TCRs peaked at regions 160-218 and 743-854. Baseline serostatus was positive in only five to seven AZD1222 recipients. Rises in breadth and depth of Spike-specific TCRs came after two AZD1222 doses.

Looked up from germline, CDR1 is SGDLS and CDR2 is YYNGEE. The CDR3 totals 14 residues. V lost 0 bases and J 8 bases, leaving 11 bases between the germline ends. Here immunoSEQ multiplex PCR was the method, and the copy in TCRdb shows in-frame clones only, minus some. The sample consists of more than 70,000 clones, roughly nine tenths of them appearing once. The TCR originated in an adult in good health. The chain links TRBV9 to TRBJ1-4; tentatively, D is TRBD1 (5 bases). The sequenced sample was peripheral blood, obtained on day 0 of AZD1222 vaccination. The CDR3 here is CASSVAGTQEKLFF. CDR3 nucleotide sequence: TGTGCCAGCAGCGTAGCAGGGACTCAAGAAAAACTGTTTTTT.